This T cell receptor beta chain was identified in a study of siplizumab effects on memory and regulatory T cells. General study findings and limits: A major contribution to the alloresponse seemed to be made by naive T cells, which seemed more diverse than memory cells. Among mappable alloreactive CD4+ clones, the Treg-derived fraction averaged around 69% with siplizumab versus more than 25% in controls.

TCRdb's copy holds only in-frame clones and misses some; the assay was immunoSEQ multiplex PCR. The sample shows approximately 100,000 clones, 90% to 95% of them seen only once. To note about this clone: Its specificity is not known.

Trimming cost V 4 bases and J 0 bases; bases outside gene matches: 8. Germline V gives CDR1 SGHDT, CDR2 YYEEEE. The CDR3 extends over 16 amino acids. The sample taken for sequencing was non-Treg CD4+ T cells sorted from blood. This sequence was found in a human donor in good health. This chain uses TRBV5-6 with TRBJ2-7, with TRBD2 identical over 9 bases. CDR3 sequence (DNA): TGTGCCAGCAGCCAAGAAGCGGGGGGAGGCTCCTACGAGCAGTACTTC. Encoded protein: CASSQEAGGGSYEQYF.